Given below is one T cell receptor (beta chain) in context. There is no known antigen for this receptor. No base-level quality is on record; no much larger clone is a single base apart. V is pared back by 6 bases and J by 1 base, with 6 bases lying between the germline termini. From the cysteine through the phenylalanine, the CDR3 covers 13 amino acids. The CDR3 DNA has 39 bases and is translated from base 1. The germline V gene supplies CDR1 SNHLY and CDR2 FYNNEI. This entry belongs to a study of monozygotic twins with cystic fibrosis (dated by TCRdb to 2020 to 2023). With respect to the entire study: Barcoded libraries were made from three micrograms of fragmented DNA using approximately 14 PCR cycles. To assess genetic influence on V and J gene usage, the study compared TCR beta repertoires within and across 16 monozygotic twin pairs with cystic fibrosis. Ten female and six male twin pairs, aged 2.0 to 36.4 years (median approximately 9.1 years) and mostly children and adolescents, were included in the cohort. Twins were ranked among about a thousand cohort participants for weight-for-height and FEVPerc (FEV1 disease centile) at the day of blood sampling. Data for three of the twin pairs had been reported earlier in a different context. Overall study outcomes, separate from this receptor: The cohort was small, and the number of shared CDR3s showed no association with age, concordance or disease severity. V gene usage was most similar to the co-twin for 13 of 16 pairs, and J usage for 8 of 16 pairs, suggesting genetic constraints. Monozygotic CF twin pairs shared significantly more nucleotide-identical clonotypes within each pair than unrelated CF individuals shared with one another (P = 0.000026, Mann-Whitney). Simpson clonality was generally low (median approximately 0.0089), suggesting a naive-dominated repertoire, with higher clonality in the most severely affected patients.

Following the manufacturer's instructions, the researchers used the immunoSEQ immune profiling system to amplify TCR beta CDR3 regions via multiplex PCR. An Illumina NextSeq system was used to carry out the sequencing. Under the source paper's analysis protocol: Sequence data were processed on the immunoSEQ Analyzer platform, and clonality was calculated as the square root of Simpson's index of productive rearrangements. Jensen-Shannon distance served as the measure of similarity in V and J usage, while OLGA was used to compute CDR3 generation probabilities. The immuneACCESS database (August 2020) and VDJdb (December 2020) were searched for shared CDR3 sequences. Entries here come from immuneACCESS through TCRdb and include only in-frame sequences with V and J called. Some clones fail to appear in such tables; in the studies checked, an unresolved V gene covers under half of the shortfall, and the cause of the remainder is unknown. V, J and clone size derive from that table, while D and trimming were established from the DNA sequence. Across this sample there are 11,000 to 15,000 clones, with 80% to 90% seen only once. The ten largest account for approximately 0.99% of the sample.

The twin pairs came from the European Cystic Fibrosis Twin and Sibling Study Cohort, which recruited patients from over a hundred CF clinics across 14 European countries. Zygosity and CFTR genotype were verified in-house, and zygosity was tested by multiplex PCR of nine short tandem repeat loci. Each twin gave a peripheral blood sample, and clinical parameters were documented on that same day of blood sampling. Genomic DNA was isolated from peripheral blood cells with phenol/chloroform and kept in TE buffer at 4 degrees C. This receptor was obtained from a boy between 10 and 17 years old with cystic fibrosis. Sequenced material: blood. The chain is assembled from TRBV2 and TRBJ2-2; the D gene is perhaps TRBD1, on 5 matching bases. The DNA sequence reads TGTGCCAGCAGAGGGGTGAACACCGGGGAGCTGTTTTTT. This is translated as CASRGVNTGELFF.